This entry is about one T cell receptor beta chain. Produced via immunoSEQ multiplex PCR; TCRdb's table is partial and in-frame only. The repertoire holds around 270,000 clones, with roughly 85% as singletons. This sample stems from a study of Ad26.COV2.S vaccination and SARS-CoV-2 variants. The CDR3 loop spans 14 amino acids. The V gene lost 3 bases and the J gene lost 7 bases, with 14 bases spanning the gap. CDR1 and CDR2 (germline): SGHNT, YYREEE (reference sequence). Regarding treatment: about 20 received Ad26.COV2.S at low or high dose, single or two shots; 5 received placebo; per-sample allocation not given. Sampling was performed 63 days after the first vaccine or placebo injection.

The sample in question was peripheral blood, obtained in a trial of Ad26.COV2.S vaccine versus placebo. This receptor was taken from a person aged 18-60 years who received the Ad26.COV2.S COVID-19 vaccine or a placebo. The chain links TRBV5-4 to TRBJ2-1; D gene uncertain. The CDR3 DNA reads as TGTGCCAGCAGCTATCCTCAAGGGTCGAATGAGCAGTTCTTC. Translating it yields CASSYPQGSNEQFF. Full variable domain (missing parts from reference TRBV5-4 and TRBJ2-1): ETGVTQSPTHLIKTRGQQVTLRCSSQSGHNTVSWYQQALGQGPQFIFQYYREEENGRGNFPPRFSGLQFPNYSSELNVNALELDDSALYLCASSYPQGSNEQFFGPGTRLTVL.